Detailed here is one T cell receptor beta chain. What it recognizes is unknown. The data derive from a study of T cells in localized non-small cell lung cancer. Clones were read by immunoSEQ multiplex PCR, and TCRdb kept only the in-frame ones, dropping some. This sample yields approximately 35,000 clones, of which roughly 90% are seen a single time; approximately 2.2% belongs to the top ten. Regarding the study as a whole: Longer overall survival was associated with a higher density of T cells in the blood. Median around 62 top-100 tumor clones were shared with paired adjacent lung. In uninvolved adjacent lung, T cell clonality reached its highest value, exceeding tumor.

The V gene's germline CDR1 is SGHDT and CDR2 YYEEEE. J lost 6 bases, V lost 3 bases, and 20 bases had no gene match. The CDR3 runs 19 residues. The rearrangement uses TRBV5-6 and TRBJ1-4, with TRBD1 matching 7 bases. Sequencing used peripheral blood, obtained before any cancer treatment. The TCR comes from a female donor older than 55 with stage I lung adenocarcinoma. This chain's CDR3 is CASSSRRGDRGFRDEKLFF. The CDR3 DNA reads as TGTGCCAGCAGCTCCCGCCGGGGGGACAGAGGGTTTAGGGATGAAAAACTGTTTTTT. The full variable domain, rest sourced from reference TRBV5-6 and TRBJ1-4, is DAGVTQSPTHLIKTRGQQVTLRCSPKSGHDTVSWYQQALGQGPQFIFQYYEEEERQRGNFPDRFSGHQFPNYSSELNVNALLLGDSALYLCASSSRRGDRGFRDEKLFFGSGTQLSVL.